Listed here are 8 T cell receptor beta chains from one sample, sequenced in a study of T cells in Graves' hyperthyroidism and ophthalmopathy. The investigators amplified TCR beta CDR3 regions from RNA transcripts. First-round RT-PCR of the TCR CDR3 relied on the HTBI primer set. MiXCR, run by TCRdb on the multiplex PCR reads, gives a single entry per CDR3 protein. The sample has about 700,000 distinct CDR3 sequences, about 45% seen once. Sequencing was done on a sample of peripheral blood or thyroid tissue (not recorded which). The source of these receptors is an adult man with Graves' disease, either hyperthyroidism or ophthalmopathy (not recorded which).

The table lists this clonotype with a few counts. J is TRBJ1-2 and V is TRBV5-5; TRBD1 aligns across 7 bases. The V gene's germline CDR1 is SGHKS and CDR2 YYEKEE (reference sequence). J gave up 3 bases and V 0 bases, and 2 bases lay outside the gene matches. The CDR3 spans 14 residues. In DNA, the CDR3 is TGTGCCAGCAGCTTGGCTGACAGGGACTATGGCTACACCTTC. This translates into CASSLADRDYGYTF. The whole variable domain, filled in from reference TRBV5-5 and TRBJ1-2, reads DAGVTQSPTHLIKTRGQQVTLRCSPISGHKSVSWYQQVLGQGPQFIFQYYEKEERGRGNFPDRFSARQFPNYSSELNVNALLLGDSALYLCASSLADRDYGYTFGSGTRLTVV.

This clonotype was observed a few times. The CDR3 spells CSARDFSQGGGNTIYF. DNA of the CDR3: TGCAGTGCTAGAGATTTTAGTCAGGGGGGAGGAAACACCATATATTTT. The chain recombines TRBV20-1 with TRBJ1-3; 7 bases align to TRBD1. CDR1 and CDR2 (germline): DFQATT, SNEGSKA (reference sequence). V was pared by 0 bases and J by 4 bases, with 9 bases of the junction left unmatched. This CDR3 is built from 16 residues.

This clonotype was picked up a small number of times. J is TRBJ2-7 and V is TRBV6-5; D remains unclear. CDR3 length equals 14 residues. CDR1 and CDR2 from the germline V gene are MNHEY and SVGAGI. Trimming shortened V by 2 bases and J by 1 base, and 9 bases separated the two germline ends. Written as DNA, the CDR3 is TGTGCCAGCAGTTACAAGAGATCTTCCTACGAGCAGTACTTC. The encoded protein is CASSYKRSSYEQYF.

A remark on this clonotype: A much more abundant neighbour one base away suggests this may be a read error. This chain uses TRBV7-2 with TRBJ2-7; 9 bases map to TRBD1. From germline, CDR1 is SGHTA and CDR2 FQGNSA. V was pared by 0 bases and J by 6 bases, with 3 bases of the junction left unmatched. The CDR3 spans 14 residues. CDR3 nucleotides: TGTGCCAGCAGCTTAGCCGGGACAGGGACCGAGCAGTACTTC. It specifies CASSLAGTGTEQYF.

The rearrangement joins TRBV20-1 to TRBJ1-5; 9 nucleotides match TRBD1. Germline CDR1 is DFQATT and CDR2 is SNEGSKA (reference sequence). The CDR3 consists of 14 residues. The trim removed 6 bases at V and 7 bases at J, leaving 10 bases unmatched. The CDR3 nucleotides are TGCAGTGCCGCTTTGACAGGGGGTAACCAGCCCCAGCATTTT. This gives the protein CSAALTGGNQPQHF.

This clonotype was detected many times. The rearrangement joins TRBV7-9 to TRBJ1-1; possible D gene TRBD1, 5 bases. Trimming took 6 bases from V and 0 from J, leaving 11 bases between them. The CDR3 extends over 14 amino acids. Germline V gene lookup returns CDR1 SEHNR and CDR2 FQNEAQ (reference sequence). As DNA, the CDR3 is TGTGCCAGCAGTTCGGGACTCATGAACACTGAAGCTTTCTTT. It translates to CASSSGLMNTEAFF.

This clonotype was observed a few times. The chain joins TRBV5-1 to TRBJ2-7; D possibly corresponds to TRBD2 (6 bases). CDR1 is SGHRS, CDR2 YFSETQ, per germline. Trimming removed 2 bases from V and 2 bases from J, with 11 bases in between. The CDR3 has 14 residues. Here the CDR3 reads CASSFGSGTYEQYF. DNA of the CDR3: TGCGCCAGCAGCTTCGGTAGCGGAACCTACGAGCAGTACTTC.

The rearrangement uses TRBV7-2 and TRBJ1-1; D is perhaps TRBD1 (5 bases). With 2 bases removed from V and 1 base from J, the gap between germline ends came to 11 bases. The CDR3 totals 15 residues. CDR1 SGHTA and CDR2 FQGNSA come from the germline V gene. The DNA of the CDR3 is TGTGCCAGCAGCTTAAATCGCAGGGCGAACACTGAAGCTTTCTTT. It translates to CASSLNRRANTEAFF. The entire variable domain, with the rest obtained from reference TRBV7-2 and TRBJ1-1, is as follows: GAGVSQSPSNKVTEKGKDVELRCDPISGHTALYWYRQSLGQGLEFLIYFQGNSAPDKSGLPSDRFSAERTGGSVSTLTIQRTQQEDSAVYLCASSLNRRANTEAFFGQGTRLTVV.